A selection of T cell receptor beta chains follows, all from one sample in a study of EBV T-cell therapy then PD-1 blockade in nasopharyngeal carcinoma. Sequenced by immunoSEQ multiplex PCR; TCRdb stores in-frame clones only, minus some. Here the sample spans roughly 20,000 clones, 84% being singletons. Their antigen targets remain unknown. The material sequenced was CD8+ T cells from blood, taken at day 33 from a patient whose treatment included autologous EBV-specific T cells and nivolumab. These receptors were collected from a man aged 35 to 55 with nasopharyngeal carcinoma. The CDR3 runs from the conserved cysteine through the conserved F or W. The D gene is left open where the match is weak. Rows may omit the clone size; those that give it use once, few, many or a size class.

cdr3_length,j_call,d_call,clone_size,v_call,cdr3_aa,cdr3_nt
11,TRBJ1-4,.,.,TRBV7-8,CASSFYEKLFF,TGTGCCAGCAGCTTTTATGAAAAACTGTTTTTT
14,TRBJ1-1,.,.,TRBV4-3,CASSQGTENTEAFF,TGCGCCAGCAGCCAAGGGACAGAGAACACTGAAGCTTTCTTT
13,TRBJ2-1,.,.,TRBV29-1,CSVEGGEYNEQFF,TGCAGCGTTGAAGGCGGGGAGTACAATGAGCAGTTCTTC
14,TRBJ2-5,.,once,TRBV7-9,CASSPSGFLETQYF,TGTGCCAGCAGCCCCTCTGGGTTTCTAGAGACCCAGTACTTC
18,TRBJ2-1,TRBD2,.,TRBV18,CASSTMGLAGERSDEQFF,TGTGCCAGCTCGACTATGGGACTAGCGGGGGAGCGAAGCGATGAGCAGTTCTTC
16,TRBJ2-5,TRBD1,.,TRBV2,CASSQFGTGLQETQYF,TGTGCCAGCAGCCAATTCGGGACAGGGCTACAAGAGACCCAGTACTTC
15,TRBJ1-6,.,.,TRBV30,CAWSVLGLGNSPLHF,TGTGCCTGGAGTGTACTCGGGTTAGGTAATTCACCCCTCCACTTT
17,TRBJ2-3,TRBD2,once,TRBV7-9,CASRDTSGVASTDTQYF,TGTGCCAGCAGGGATACTAGCGGGGTTGCTAGCACAGATACGCAGTATTTT
15,TRBJ2-5,.,.,TRBV6-5,CGSSLETGSQETQYF,TGTGGATCGTCCCTTGAGACAGGCTCACAAGAGACCCAGTACTTC
14,TRBJ1-4,TRBD1,.,TRBV5-1,CASSWTGGFEKLFF,TGCGCCAGCAGCTGGACAGGGGGCTTTGAAAAACTGTTTTTT
13,TRBJ1-1,.,.,TRBV20-1,CSASQGRPTEAFF,TGCAGTGCTAGTCAGGGGCGGCCAACTGAAGCTTTCTTT
15,TRBJ2-7,TRBD2,.,TRBV4-1,CASSQTGGAEYEQYF,TGCGCCAGCAGCCAAACCGGGGGGGCGGAGTACGAGCAGTACTTC
15,TRBJ2-3,.,.,TRBV15,CATSRGEEVADTQYF,TGTGCCACCAGCAGAGGGGAGGAAGTAGCAGATACGCAGTATTTT
14,TRBJ1-2,TRBD1,few,TRBV6-2/TRBV6-3,CASSYSGQTYGYTF,TGTGCCAGCAGTTACTCGGGACAGACCTATGGCTACACCTTC
16,TRBJ2-7,TRBD1,.,TRBV9,CASSLDGTGGPEGQYF,TGTGCCAGCAGCCTAGACGGGACAGGGGGTCCCGAGGGGCAGTACTTC
14,TRBJ2-2,.,.,TRBV6-5,CASSYQQLTGELFF,TGTGCCAGCAGTTACCAGCAACTCACCGGGGAGCTGTTTTTT
14,TRBJ1-2,TRBD1,once,TRBV29-1,CSVSGQGRILGYTF,TGCAGCGTGTCGGGACAGGGCCGTATACTTGGCTACACCTTC
13,TRBJ2-1,.,.,TRBV27,CASSLTRGHEQFF,TGTGCCAGCAGTTTGACCCGGGGGCATGAGCAGTTCTTC
14,TRBJ2-5,.,.,TRBV18,CASSPEAAQETQYF,TGTGCCAGCTCACCAGAGGCAGCCCAAGAGACCCAGTACTTC
16,TRBJ2-6,.,.,TRBV10-3,CAISGGVISGANVLTF,TGTGCCATCAGTGGTGGGGTCATCTCTGGGGCCAACGTCCTGACTTTC